Listed below are T cell receptor beta chains from one sample, sequenced in a study of T cells after yellow fever vaccination. In TCRdb, the 5' RACE reads were re-called with MiXCR into one record per CDR3 protein. Of a few hundred thousand distinct CDR3 sequences in the sample, about 10% were seen once. The sample in question was CD4+ T cells sorted from PBMCs, obtained 5 days after the yellow fever booster vaccination. All receptors derive from a man between 18 and 29 years old who received the YFV17D yellow fever vaccine. The CDR3 runs from the conserved cysteine through the conserved F or W. The order of the fields is clone size, V gene, J gene, D gene, CDR3 protein, CDR3 DNA. The D gene is left open where the match is weak. Not all rows give a size; the values are once, few, many and, for expanded clones, a class.

few	TRBV6-1	TRBJ1-1	TRBD1	CASSLPGGDSEAFF	TGTGCCAGCAGTCTTCCAGGGGGGGACTCTGAAGCTTTCTTT
many	TRBV27	TRBJ2-2	TRBD2	CASSLFSGGTTGELFF	TGTGCCAGCAGTTTATTTAGCGGGGGTACCACCGGGGAGCTGTTTTTT
.	TRBV7-9	TRBJ2-2	TRBD2	CASSRTTPRASGWDTGELFF	TGTGCCAGCAGCCGGACCACCCCACGTGCTAGCGGGTGGGACACCGGGGAGCTGTTTTTT
many	TRBV12-3/TRBV12-4	TRBJ1-1	.	CASSFRRAPTEAFF	TGTGCCAGCAGTTTCCGGAGGGCCCCCACTGAAGCTTTCTTT
.	TRBV3-1	TRBJ2-3	.	CASSQVVTDTQYF	TGTGCCAGCAGTCAAGTAGTTACAGATACGCAGTATTTT
many	TRBV27	TRBJ2-1	TRBD2	CASSPTSTSGANEQFF	TGTGCCAGCAGTCCAACATCGACTAGCGGGGCAAATGAGCAGTTCTTC
many	TRBV25-1	TRBJ2-7	.	CASSLRRSSYEQYF	TGTGCCAGTAGTCTGAGGCGAAGCTCCTACGAGCAGTACTTC
.	TRBV5-6	TRBJ1-5	.	CASSTQTEPQHF	TGTGCCAGCAGCACGCAAACGGAGCCCCAGCATTTT
few	TRBV7-6	TRBJ2-5	.	CASTGAGRETQYF	TGTGCCAGCACCGGAGCGGGTCGAGAGACCCAGTACTTC
.	TRBV5-6	TRBJ2-6	.	CASRPRGSGANVLTF	TGTGCCAGCAGACCACGGGGCTCTGGGGCCAACGTCCTGACTTTC
few	TRBV5-6	TRBJ2-1	TRBD2	CASTPPGLAPNEQFF	TGTGCCAGCACCCCCCCGGGACTAGCGCCGAATGAGCAGTTCTTC
.	TRBV24-1	TRBJ1-5	.	CATRSRDSNQPQHF	TGTGCCACCCGGTCCAGGGATAGCAATCAGCCCCAGCATTTT
many	TRBV7-9	TRBJ1-1	.	CASSFVGATEAFF	TGTGCCAGCAGCTTTGTAGGGGCCACTGAAGCTTTCTTT
.	TRBV7-2	TRBJ2-3	.	CASSLNTGTDTRYF	TGTGCCAGCAGCTTAAATACCGGCACAGATACGCGGTATTTT
many	TRBV7-8	TRBJ1-5	TRBD1	CASSPDRGTRYSNQPQHF	TGTGCCAGCAGCCCCGACAGGGGGACCAGATATAGCAATCAGCCCCAGCATTTT
few	TRBV30	TRBJ2-7	.	CAWNRQGGYEQYF	TGTGCCTGGAATCGACAGGGAGGCTACGAGCAGTACTTC
.	TRBV6-6	TRBJ1-1	.	CATSFNGQNTEAFF	TGTGCCACCTCGTTTAACGGACAGAACACTGAAGCTTTCTTT
many	TRBV18	TRBJ1-3	.	CASSLTNSGNTIYF	TGTGCCAGCTCACTTACGAACTCTGGAAACACCATATATTTT
few	TRBV4-3	TRBJ1-2	.	CASSQDRVASNYGYTF	TGCGCCAGCAGCCAAGATCGTGTCGCTTCTAACTATGGCTACACCTTC
many	TRBV5-1	TRBJ1-6	.	CASSVQYNSPLHF	TGCGCCAGCAGCGTACAATATAATTCACCCCTCCACTTT
few	TRBV7-2	TRBJ2-3	TRBD2	CASSQTSGGTDTQYF	TGTGCCAGCAGCCAGACTAGCGGGGGAACAGATACGCAGTATTTT
few	TRBV11-2	TRBJ2-1	TRBD2	CASSGIAGGPVNEQFF	TGTGCCAGCAGCGGGATAGCGGGGGGGCCTGTAAATGAGCAGTTCTTC
.	TRBV7-9	TRBJ2-3	.	CASSLGSLYTDTQYF	TGTGCCAGCAGCCTGGGCTCCCTTTACACAGATACGCAGTATTTT
few	TRBV19	TRBJ2-7	.	CATGDQAYEQYF	TGTGCCACTGGGGACCAAGCCTACGAGCAGTACTTC
few	TRBV6-2/TRBV6-3	TRBJ2-3	TRBD1	CASSYSRDRFTDTQYF	TGTGCCAGCAGTTACTCAAGGGACAGGTTCACAGATACGCAGTATTTT
many	TRBV2	TRBJ2-1	.	CAILARTSAFEQFF	TGTGCCATACTCGCCAGGACTTCGGCTTTTGAGCAGTTCTTC
few	TRBV28	TRBJ2-3	.	CASRLVRGTQYF	TGTGCCAGCAGACTGGTTCGGGGTACGCAGTATTTT
.	TRBV6-6	TRBJ2-3	TRBD2	CASSYSAGETDTQYF	TGTGCCAGCAGTTACTCAGCGGGGGAGACAGATACGCAGTATTTT
.	TRBV6-6	TRBJ2-3	.	CASSSGRGPSVWDTQYF	TGTGCCAGCAGTTCAGGCCGGGGGCCCTCGGTGTGGGATACGCAGTATTTT
few	TRBV7-2	TRBJ1-5	.	CASSPLMGNQPQHF	TGTGCCAGCAGCCCCCTCATGGGCAATCAGCCCCAGCATTTT
.	TRBV18	TRBJ1-4	.	CASSPGLNEKLFF	TGTGCCAGCTCACCAGGCTTGAATGAAAAACTGTTTTTT
few	TRBV4-2	TRBJ1-5	.	CASSQEETGDQPQHF	TGTGCCAGCAGCCAAGAAGAAACCGGGGATCAGCCCCAGCATTTT
few	TRBV7-2	TRBJ2-3	TRBD1	CASSPWTGANTQYF	TGTGCCAGCAGCCCGTGGACAGGGGCCAATACGCAGTATTTT
few	TRBV5-6	TRBJ1-6	.	CASSPGQNNSPLHF	TGTGCCAGCAGCCCCGGACAGAATAATTCACCCCTCCACTTT
few	TRBV12-3/TRBV12-4	TRBJ1-1	.	CASRKNENLGTEAFF	TGTGCCAGCAGAAAAAACGAGAATCTGGGTACTGAAGCTTTCTTT
.	TRBV4-3	TRBJ1-2	.	CASSQGRGDGYTF	TGCGCCAGCAGCCAGGGCCGTGGGGATGGCTACACCTTC
few	TRBV6-6	TRBJ2-1	TRBD1	CASSLRDSREFF	TGTGCCAGCAGTCTCCGGGACAGCAGGGAGTTCTTC
few	TRBV5-1	TRBJ2-5	TRBD2	CASSSGTSALVEAQYF	TGCGCCAGCAGCTCGGGGACTAGCGCCCTGGTAGAGGCCCAGTACTTC
.	TRBV7-9	TRBJ1-1	.	CASQRQAVVGNTEAFF	TGTGCCTCACAGAGGCAGGCCGTGGTGGGGAACACTGAAGCTTTCTTT
few	TRBV4-3	TRBJ1-2	.	CASSQEPGPYGYTF	TGCGCCAGCAGCCAAGAGCCGGGGCCCTATGGCTACACCTTC
.	TRBV19	TRBJ1-5	.	CASSIRPGSPQHF	TGTGCCAGTAGTATCCGGCCGGGTTCACCCCAGCATTTT
few	TRBV7-9	TRBJ1-3	.	CASSQGQRASSGNTIYF	TGTGCCAGCAGCCAAGGACAGAGAGCCTCCTCTGGAAACACCATATATTTT
few	TRBV20-1	TRBJ2-1	.	CSAGSPYEQFF	TGCAGTGCTGGGTCCCCTTATGAGCAGTTCTTC
.	TRBV5-1	TRBJ1-1	.	CASSGARSTEAFF	TGCGCCAGCAGCGGAGCGCGGAGCACTGAAGCTTTCTTT
many	TRBV12-3/TRBV12-4	TRBJ2-5	TRBD2	CASSLMSGGQETQYF	TGTGCCAGCAGTTTGATGAGCGGGGGCCAAGAGACCCAGTACTTC
.	TRBV5-1	TRBJ1-2	.	CASSLTSAHGYTF	TGCGCCAGCAGCTTGACATCCGCCCATGGCTACACCTTC
many	TRBV12-5	TRBJ2-7	.	CASGFSFRNIREYSSYEQYF	TGTGCTAGTGGTTTCTCGTTCAGAAATATCAGGGAATATAGCTCCTACGAGCAGTACTTC